This TCR beta chain appears in the sequencing data of a study of shared clonotypes between healthy human individuals. General study points: Sample collection involved blood only; tissue repertoires are likely different. For sorted subsets, rarefaction showed incomplete sequencing despite large depth.

Trimming took off 6 bases at V and 0 bases at J, with 11 bases between the two ends. CDR1 is SGHTA and CDR2 is FQGNSA in the germline V gene. This CDR3 is 15 amino acids long. Repertoires were generated with immunoSEQ multiplex PCR, while TCRdb's copy carries only in-frame clones and drops some. This sample has under 1,900,000 clones, with approximately 98.5% found just once. For this clone: Its antigen is unidentified.

Donors were healthy HIV-negative adults without recent acute infections or vaccinations. The sample consisted of naive CD4+ T cells sorted from blood. Subset denoted: CD45RA+ positively selected. The sequence came from a man aged 25-45 years in good health. The chain carries TRBV7-2 and TRBJ2-2; tentatively, D is TRBD1 (7 bases). The chain's CDR3 is CASSWRGPNTGELFF. CDR3 sequence (DNA): TGTGCCAGCAGTTGGAGGGGGCCGAACACCGGGGAGCTGTTTTTT.